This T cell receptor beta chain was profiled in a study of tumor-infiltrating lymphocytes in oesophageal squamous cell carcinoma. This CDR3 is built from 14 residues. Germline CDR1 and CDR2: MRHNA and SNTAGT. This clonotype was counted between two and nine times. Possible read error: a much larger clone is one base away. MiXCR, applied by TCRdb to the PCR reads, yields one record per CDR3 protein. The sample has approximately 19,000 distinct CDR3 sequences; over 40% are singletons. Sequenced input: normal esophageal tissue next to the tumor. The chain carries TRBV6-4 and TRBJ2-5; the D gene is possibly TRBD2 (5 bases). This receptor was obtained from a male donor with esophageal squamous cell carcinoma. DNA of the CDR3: TGTGCCAGCAGTGACTCTTTGGAGGCCGGGGAGCTGTATTTT. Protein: CASSDSLEAGELYF.